Below, one TCR beta chain is given with its context. Antigen unknown. A read error may produce the germline difference seen at one junction end. The sample originates from a study of blood T cells in healthy people across ages. The study's findings and limits: With age, beta diversity per million T cells declined roughly linearly, significantly by approximately 41. Estimates based on one million T cells were treated as lower bounds.

Sample-barcoded 5' priming and a J-beta primer mix drove a second PCR of roughly 6 to 12 cycles. TCRdb redid the calling of the 5' RACE reads with MiXCR, one entry per CDR3 protein. The data contain some 1.6 million distinct CDR3 sequences, about 31% of them seen just once; the ten biggest clones take up 11%. Germline V gives CDR1 LGHDT, CDR2 YNNKEL (reference sequence). The CDR3 runs to 15 residues. Material: blood. The rearrangement uses TRBV3-1 and TRBJ2-1; either TRBD1 or TRBD2 may supply D (5 bases each). This TCR came from a woman in her thirties in good health. The CDR3 sequence: CACSQVTRGDNEQFF. The CDR3 nucleotides are TGTGCCTGCAGCCAAGTCACTAGGGGCGACAATGAGCAGTTCTTC.